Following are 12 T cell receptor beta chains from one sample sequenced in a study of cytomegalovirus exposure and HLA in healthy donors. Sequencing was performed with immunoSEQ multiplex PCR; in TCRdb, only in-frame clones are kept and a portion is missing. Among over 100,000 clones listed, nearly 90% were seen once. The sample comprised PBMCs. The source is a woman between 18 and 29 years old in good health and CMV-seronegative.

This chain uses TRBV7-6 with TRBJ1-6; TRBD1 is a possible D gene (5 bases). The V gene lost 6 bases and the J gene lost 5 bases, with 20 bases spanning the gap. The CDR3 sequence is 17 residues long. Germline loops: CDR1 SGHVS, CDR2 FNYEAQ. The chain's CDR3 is CASRTIPGGSHNSPLHF. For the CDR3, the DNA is TGTGCCAGCAGAACCATACCCGGGGGATCGCATAATTCACCCCTCCACTTT. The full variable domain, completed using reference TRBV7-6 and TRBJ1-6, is GAGVSQSPRYKVTKRGQDVALRCDPISGHVSLYWYRQALGQGPEFLTYFNYEAQQDKSGLPNDRFSAERPEGSISTLTIQRTEQRDSAMYRCASRTIPGGSHNSPLHFGNGTRLTVT.

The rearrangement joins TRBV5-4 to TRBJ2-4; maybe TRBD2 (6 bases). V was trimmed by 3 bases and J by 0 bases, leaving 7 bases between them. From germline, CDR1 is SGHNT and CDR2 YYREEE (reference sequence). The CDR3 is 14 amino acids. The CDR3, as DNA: TGTGCCAGCAGCTCCGGGGGAGCCAAAAACATTCAGTACTTC. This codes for CASSSGGAKNIQYF.

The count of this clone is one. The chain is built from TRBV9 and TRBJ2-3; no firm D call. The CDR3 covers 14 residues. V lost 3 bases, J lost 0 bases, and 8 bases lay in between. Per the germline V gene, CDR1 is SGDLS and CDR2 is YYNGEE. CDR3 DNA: TGTGCCAGCAGCGGCCGAGTAAGCACAGATACGCAGTATTTT. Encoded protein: CASSGRVSTDTQYF.

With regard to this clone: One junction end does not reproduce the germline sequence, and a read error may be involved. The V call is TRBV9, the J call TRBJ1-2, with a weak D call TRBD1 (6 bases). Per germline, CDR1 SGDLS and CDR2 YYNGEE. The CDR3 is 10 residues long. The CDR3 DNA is TGTGCCAGACCGATGGGGGCGGGTCCCTTC. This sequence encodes CARPMGAGPF. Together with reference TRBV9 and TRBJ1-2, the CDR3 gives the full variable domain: DSGVTQTPKHLITATGQRVTLRCSPRSGDLSVYWYQQSLDQGLQFLIQYYNGEERAKGNILERFSAQQFPDLHSELNLSSLELGDSALYFCARPMGAGPFGSGTRLTVV.

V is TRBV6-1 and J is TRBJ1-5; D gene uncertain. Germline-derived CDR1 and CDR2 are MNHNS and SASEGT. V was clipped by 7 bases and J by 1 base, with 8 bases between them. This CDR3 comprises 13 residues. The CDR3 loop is CASINLSNQPQHF. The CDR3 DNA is TGTGCCAGCATTAACTTAAGCAATCAGCCCCAGCATTTT.

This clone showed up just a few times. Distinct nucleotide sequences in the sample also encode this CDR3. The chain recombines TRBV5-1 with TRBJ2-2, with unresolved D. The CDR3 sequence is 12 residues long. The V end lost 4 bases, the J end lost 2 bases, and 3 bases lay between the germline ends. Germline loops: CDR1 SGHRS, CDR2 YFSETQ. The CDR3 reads CASSPNTGELFF. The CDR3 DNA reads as TGCGCCAGCAGCCCAAACACCGGGGAGCTGTTTTTT.

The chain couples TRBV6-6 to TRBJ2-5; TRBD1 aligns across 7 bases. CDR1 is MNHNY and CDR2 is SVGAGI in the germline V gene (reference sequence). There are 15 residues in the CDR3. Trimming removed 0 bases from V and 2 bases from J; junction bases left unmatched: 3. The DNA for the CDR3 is TGTGCCAGCAGTTACTCTCCGGGACAGCAAGAGACCCAGTACTTC. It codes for CASSYSPGQQETQYF.

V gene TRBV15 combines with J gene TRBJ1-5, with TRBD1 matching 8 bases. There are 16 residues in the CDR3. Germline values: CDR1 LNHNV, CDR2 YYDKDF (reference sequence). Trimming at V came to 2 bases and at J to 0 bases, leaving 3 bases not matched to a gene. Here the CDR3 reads CATSRRGTGSNQPQHF. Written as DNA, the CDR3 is TGTGCCACCAGCAGACGCGGGACAGGTAGCAATCAGCCCCAGCATTTT.

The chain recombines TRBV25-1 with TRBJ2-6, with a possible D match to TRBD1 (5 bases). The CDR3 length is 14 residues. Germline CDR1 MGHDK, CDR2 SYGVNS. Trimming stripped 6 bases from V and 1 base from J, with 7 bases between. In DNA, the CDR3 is TGTGCCAGCAGCCAGGGATCTGGGGCCAACGTCCTGACTTTC. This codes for CASSQGSGANVLTF.

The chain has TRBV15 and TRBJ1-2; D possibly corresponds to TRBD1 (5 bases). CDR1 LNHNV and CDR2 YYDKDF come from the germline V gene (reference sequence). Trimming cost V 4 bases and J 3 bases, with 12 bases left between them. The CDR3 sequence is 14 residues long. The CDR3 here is CATSTGPGDYGYTF. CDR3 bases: TGTGCCACCAGCACGGGACCGGGAGACTATGGCTACACCTTC.

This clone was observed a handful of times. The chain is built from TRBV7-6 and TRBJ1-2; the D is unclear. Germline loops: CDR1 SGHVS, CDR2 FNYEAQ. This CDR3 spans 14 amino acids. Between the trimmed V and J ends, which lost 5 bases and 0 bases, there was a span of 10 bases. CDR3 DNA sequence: TGTGCCAGCAGCCCCGGCGGGACTAACTATGGCTACACCTTC. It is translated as CASSPGGTNYGYTF.

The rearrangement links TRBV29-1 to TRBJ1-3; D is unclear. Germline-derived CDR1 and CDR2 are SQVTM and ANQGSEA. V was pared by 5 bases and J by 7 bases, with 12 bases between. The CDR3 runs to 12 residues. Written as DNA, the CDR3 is TGCAGCGTTCCCCGCGGTTTCAACACCATATATTTT. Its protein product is CSVPRGFNTIYF.